This record concerns one T cell receptor (beta chain) sequence. Profiling relied on immunoSEQ multiplex PCR, and the TCRdb table lists in-frame clones only, not all of them. The sample lists roughly 150,000 clones, roughly 85% seen once, with roughly 2% in the top ten. The CDR3 sequence is 15 residues long. Trimming cost V 5 bases and J 3 bases, with 14 bases left between them. Germline V CDR1 and CDR2: LNHDA, SQIVND (reference sequence). The data originate from a study of blood T cell repertoires in COVID-19. Study at large: The study drew acute and convalescent COVID-19 samples from the United States, Italy and Spain.

V and J are TRBV19 and TRBJ1-5; D perhaps matches TRBD1 (5 bases). This TCR was recovered from a woman older than 75 with acute or convalescent COVID-19. Sequencing was done on a sample of peripheral blood. CDR3 sequence reads: CASSAPRGSNQPQHF. In nucleotides, the CDR3 is TGTGCCAGTAGTGCCCCTCGGGGGTCCAATCAGCCCCAGCATTTT.